These T cell receptor beta chains were read from a single sample in a study of T cell repertoires in cytomegalovirus infection. These receptors lack a known antigen. TCRdb reprocessed the reads with MiXCR, giving one entry per CDR3 protein. The table shows about 500,000 distinct CDR3 sequences, with 30% to 40% occurring only once. The source material was cultured PBMCs, sampled from culture after CMV antigen stimulation. The source of these receptors is a human donor in good health (CMV status not recorded). Some clones in this sample may be carry-over from other donors' samples. The CDR3 runs from the conserved cysteine through the conserved F or W. D genes are given only for firm matches. Only part of the rows carry a size: once, few, many, or a class if the clone is expanded.

d_call	v_call	clone_size	j_call	cdr3_aa	cdr3_nt
.	TRBV7-9	.	TRBJ1-1	CASIPQGLVGTEAFF	TGTGCCAGCATCCCGCAGGGGTTGGTGGGCACTGAAGCTTTCTTT
TRBD1	TRBV7-2	.	TRBJ1-2	CASSPRQGAFGYTF	TGTGCCAGCAGCCCTAGACAGGGGGCTTTTGGCTACACCTTC
TRBD2	TRBV14	.	TRBJ2-3	CASSQGAGGPGDTQYF	TGTGCCAGCAGCCAAGGTGCGGGAGGGCCGGGAGATACGCAGTATTTT
.	TRBV5-1	few	TRBJ2-5	CASSQADNSRETQYF	TGCGCCAGCAGCCAAGCGGACAATTCACGAGAGACCCAGTACTTC
.	TRBV20-1	many	TRBJ2-3	CSARDIDIHSTDTQYF	TGCAGTGCTAGAGATATAGACATCCACAGCACAGATACGCAGTATTTT
.	TRBV7-9	.	TRBJ2-5	CASRPPAGQETQYF	TGTGCCAGCAGACCCCCGGCAGGACAAGAGACCCAGTACTTC
TRBD1	TRBV5-4	.	TRBJ1-1	CASSAKTGGTEAFF	TGTGCCAGCAGCGCCAAGACAGGGGGCACTGAAGCTTTCTTT
TRBD1	TRBV10-3	.	TRBJ1-1	CAISESGTGAMNTEAFF	TGTGCCATCAGTGAGTCCGGGACAGGGGCCATGAACACTGAAGCTTTCTTT
.	TRBV12-3/TRBV12-4	many	TRBJ2-5	CASSFRETQYF	TGTGCCAGCAGCTTTAGAGAAACCCAGTACTTC
.	TRBV6-2/TRBV6-3	.	TRBJ2-2	CASSKTRDPHTGELFF	TGTGCCAGCAGCAAAACACGGGACCCACATACCGGGGAGCTGTTTTTT
TRBD1	TRBV5-1	.	TRBJ2-5	CASSLEDRGRRETQYF	TGCGCCAGCAGCTTGGAAGACAGGGGGCGACGAGAGACCCAGTACTTC
TRBD2	TRBV11-2	.	TRBJ2-1	CASSSGLAPGIF	TGTGCCAGCAGCTCCGGACTAGCACCGGGAATCTTC
.	TRBV28	.	TRBJ2-1	CANKGTPYNEQFF	TGTGCCAACAAGGGGACACCATACAATGAGCAGTTCTTC
TRBD1	TRBV7-2	few	TRBJ2-2	CASSTAGGTGELFF	TGTGCCAGCAGCACCGCAGGGGGCACCGGGGAGCTGTTTTTT
TRBD2	TRBV27	few	TRBJ2-7	CASRGLAETYEQYF	TGTGCCAGCAGGGGACTAGCGGAAACCTACGAGCAGTACTTC
TRBD1	TRBV7-2	.	TRBJ1-3	CASRQTGVGNTIYF	TGTGCCAGCAGACAGACAGGGGTCGGGAACACCATATATTTT
.	TRBV29-1	.	TRBJ1-1	CSGKTVNTEAFF	TGCAGCGGCAAGACAGTGAACACTGAAGCTTTCTTT
TRBD2	TRBV6-2/TRBV6-3	.	TRBJ2-5	CASKSSGNQETQYF	TGTGCCAGCAAGAGTAGCGGGAACCAAGAGACCCAGTACTTC
TRBD2	TRBV4-2	.	TRBJ2-7	CASSTSGSFYAQYF	TGTGCCAGCAGCACCAGCGGGAGCTTTTACGCGCAGTACTTC
.	TRBV6-5	.	TRBJ1-1	CASSYSGTMNTEAFF	TGTGCCAGCAGTTACTCGGGGACAATGAACACTGAAGCTTTCTTT
TRBD2	TRBV5-1	few	TRBJ2-1	CASSLEAGRTYNEQFF	TGCGCCAGCAGCTTGGAAGCGGGAAGGACCTACAATGAGCAGTTCTTC
.	TRBV6-2/TRBV6-3	.	TRBJ1-2	CASSSREVHGYTF	TGTGCCAGCAGCTCTCGGGAGGTGCATGGCTACACCTTC
.	TRBV5-1	.	TRBJ1-5	CASTLGTDSNQPQHF	TGCGCCAGCACCCTTGGTACAGATAGCAATCAGCCCCAGCATTTT
.	TRBV7-2	few	TRBJ2-1	CASSARTLGVGEQFF	TGTGCCAGCAGCGCCAGGACTCTGGGGGTGGGTGAGCAGTTCTTC